The present TCR beta chain was sequenced within a study of lymphopenia after photon versus proton radiotherapy. The repertoire was sequenced with immunoSEQ multiplex PCR; TCRdb's copy has only in-frame clones and lacks some. The table has several thousand clones, around 90% seen once; the top ten hold 21%. The CDR3 is 14 amino acids. Germline V gene sequence: CDR1 MDHEN, CDR2 SYDVKM. V shed 3 bases and J shed 5 bases, with 11 bases lying between them. Findings of the study overall: Under photons, naive T cells and diversity fell while effector/memory populations rose. After the lymphocyte nadir, photon-treated repertoires showed oligoclonal expansion, especially of CD8+ Temra cells.

Regarding this clone: As yet, its antigen is unknown.

This clonotype originated in a man of 80 years or more with cholangiocarcinoma. The starting material was peripheral blood, obtained from a patient treated with photon-based radiotherapy. The rearrangement joins TRBV28 to TRBJ1-5, with D maybe TRBD1 (5 bases). For the CDR3, the DNA is TGTGCCAGCAGTTTCGTACTGACAGATCAGCCCCAGCATTTT. Translating it yields CASSFVLTDQPQHF.